The 29 T cell receptor beta chains below all came from one sample that was sequenced in a study of control samples from healthy donors and cancer patients. The assay was immunoSEQ multiplex PCR, and TCRdb's table has in-frame clones only and misses some. This table has about 130,000 clones, roughly 94% appearing once. Sequencing input: PBMCs. These receptors all stem from a man in his sixties with colorectal cancer.

This clone showed up just once. This chain's CDR3 is CASSTYSNQPQHF. The CDR3 bases are TGTGCCAGCAGCACCTATAGCAATCAGCCCCAGCATTTT. This chain joins TRBV6-2 or TRBV6-3 and TRBJ1-5, with unresolved D. V gave up 6 bases and J gave up 0 bases, with 6 bases separating them. In germline, CDR1 is MNHEY, CDR2 SVGEGT. The CDR3 is 13 residues long.

This chain uses TRBV7-2 with TRBJ1-3; D not resolved. CDR3 length: 14 residues. The V end lost 4 bases, the J end lost 4 bases, and 11 bases lay between the germline ends. CDR1 is SGHTA and CDR2 is FQGNSA in the germline V gene. The CDR3 DNA reads as TGTGCCAGCAGCTCTACCCTACTGGGAAACACCATATATTTT. Protein sequence: CASSSTLLGNTIYF.

The V call is TRBV7-9, the J call TRBJ2-1; no clear D. V was clipped by 1 base and J by 8 bases, with 18 bases between them. Germline V gene data show CDR1 as SEHNR and CDR2 as FQNEAQ (reference sequence). The CDR3 is 16 amino acids. CDR3 sequence reads: CASSLVRNSPRDEQFF. The CDR3 DNA is TGTGCCAGCAGCTTAGTTAGGAATAGCCCAAGGGATGAGCAGTTCTTC.

The V call is TRBV30, the J call TRBJ1-5; possibly TRBD1 for D (5 bases). V was clipped by 1 base and J by 6 bases, with 13 bases between them. The CDR3 is 14 residues long. Germline V gene data show CDR1 as GTSNPN and CDR2 as SVGIG (reference sequence). The CDR3: CAWSDGPGLQPQHF. Written as DNA, the CDR3 is TGTGCCTGGAGTGACGGGCCAGGGCTTCAGCCCCAGCATTTT. Filled out from reference TRBV30 and TRBJ1-5, the complete variable domain reads SQTIHQWPATLVQPVGSPLSLECTVEGTSNPNLYWYRQAAGRGLQLLFYSVGIGQISSEVPQNLSASRPQDRQFILSSKKLLLSDSGFYLCAWSDGPGLQPQHFGDGTRLSIL.

The chain employs TRBV30 and TRBJ1-5; tentative D call: TRBD1 (5 bases). The germline V and J ends were trimmed by 1 base and 6 bases, with 10 bases remaining between them. The CDR3 extends over 13 amino acids. The germline V gene encodes CDR1 GTSNPN and CDR2 SVGIG (reference sequence). The CDR3 sequence: CAWSGGEVQPQHF. CDR3 coding DNA: TGTGCCTGGAGTGGAGGGGAGGTTCAGCCCCAGCATTTT.

The rearrangement joins TRBV5-1 to TRBJ1-3; D unresolved. CDR1 SGHRS and CDR2 YFSETQ come from the germline V gene. V lost 4 bases, J lost 0 bases, and 11 bases lay in between. This CDR3 has 15 amino acids. The CDR3 sequence is CASSPTGNSGNTIYF. The CDR3 nucleotides are TGCGCCAGCAGCCCTACGGGTAACTCTGGAAACACCATATATTTT. Filled out from reference TRBV5-1 and TRBJ1-3, the complete variable domain reads KAGVTQTPRYLIKTRGQQVTLSCSPISGHRSVSWYQQTPGQGLQFLFEYFSETQRNKGNFPGRFSGRQFSNSRSEMNVSTLELGDSALYLCASSPTGNSGNTIYFGEGSWLTVV.

The V call is TRBV25-1, the J call TRBJ1-2; 12 nucleotides line up with TRBD1. Germline trimming cut 1 base from V and 8 bases from J; bases unmatched to any gene: 2. The CDR3 is 14 residues long. CDR1 and CDR2 from the germline V gene are MGHDK and SYGVNS. The CDR3 loop is CASSEWGTGGGYTF. The CDR3 nucleotides are TGTGCCAGCAGTGAATGGGGGACAGGGGGCGGCTACACCTTC.

The chain employs TRBV19 and TRBJ1-6; 8 bases fit TRBD1. After removal of 8 bases from V and 7 bases from J, the junction contained 4 bases not matched to a gene. The CDR3 loop spans 13 amino acids. Germline V CDR1 and CDR2: LNHDA, SQIVND (reference sequence). CDR3: CASYDRGNSPLHF. CDR3 nucleotide sequence: TGTGCCAGTTACGACAGGGGCAATTCACCCCTCCACTTT.

The V gene is TRBV27, the J gene TRBJ1-5; D may be TRBD1 (5 bases). The CDR3 runs to 17 residues. Per the germline V gene, CDR1 is MNHEY and CDR2 is SMNVEV (reference sequence). V was shortened by 4 bases and J by 1 base, with 17 bases between the two germline ends. In nucleotides, the CDR3 is TGTGCCAGCAGTTCCACGGGGCCCTTAGGGAGCAATCAGCCCCAGCATTTT. Translation gives CASSSTGPLGSNQPQHF.

This rearrangement joins TRBV27 to TRBJ1-6; no definite D call. V lost 6 bases and J lost 0, with 3 bases in between. Germline V gives CDR1 MNHEY, CDR2 SMNVEV (reference sequence). This CDR3 is built from 13 residues. The CDR3 sequence: CASSASYNSPLHF. The CDR3 region has the DNA TGTGCCAGCAGCGCCTCCTATAATTCACCCCTCCACTTT.

For the CDR3, the DNA is TGTGCCAGCAGTTCACCACCGGGACAGGGCCGGTACGAGCAGTACTTC. Protein sequence: CASSSPPGQGRYEQYF. The chain is built from TRBV28 and TRBJ2-7; 9 nucleotides line up with TRBD1. V gave up 4 bases and J gave up 4 bases; unmatched junction bases: 11. Germline CDR1 and CDR2: MDHEN and SYDVKM. This CDR3 spans 16 amino acids.

The V call is TRBV12-3 or TRBV12-4, the J call TRBJ2-7; D is undetermined. V was clipped by 6 bases and J by 2 bases, with 8 bases between them. The CDR3 is 12 residues long. The CDR3 DNA follows: TGTGCCAGCAGCTACAGAACCTACGAGCAGTACTTC. Translation gives CASSYRTYEQYF.

The chain has TRBV2 and TRBJ1-3; D is undetermined. This CDR3 is built from 13 residues. In germline, CDR1 is SNHLY, CDR2 FYNNEI. The V gene lost 5 bases and the J gene lost 0 bases, with 5 bases spanning the gap. CDR3 sequence reads: CASSSSSGNTIYF. The CDR3 DNA reads TGTGCCAGCAGTTCCAGCTCTGGAAACACCATATATTTT.

V gene TRBV28 combines with J gene TRBJ1-2, with TRBD1 matching 8 bases. There are 13 residues in the CDR3. V dropped 5 bases and J dropped 4; count of bases not matched to a gene: 3. From germline, CDR1 is MDHEN and CDR2 SYDVKM. The CDR3 protein is CASSPTGVYGYTF. The CDR3 coding sequence is TGTGCCAGCAGTCCGACAGGGGTCTATGGCTACACCTTC.

This clone was found once. V and J are TRBV6-5 and TRBJ2-2; the match to TRBD1 covers 7 bases. Trimming removed 6 bases from V and 6 bases from J; junction bases left unmatched: 10. The CDR3 is 15 amino acids. CDR1 is MNHEY and CDR2 is SVGAGI in the germline V gene. In nucleotides, the CDR3 is TGTGCCAGCAGAACCCCACAGGGGTCGGCCGGGGAGCTGTTTTTT. Translation: CASRTPQGSAGELFF.

This clone was seen only once. The CDR3 loop reads CASSPTTGTGAGETQYF. CDR3 in DNA: TGTGCCAGCAGCCCCACGACCGGGACAGGGGCGGGGGAGACCCAGTACTTC. The rearrangement links TRBV11-3 to TRBJ2-5, with 10 nucleotides matching TRBD1. This CDR3 has 17 residues. Trimming took 5 bases from V and 5 from J; bases not matched to a gene: 14. The V gene's germline CDR1 is SGHNT and CDR2 YENEEA.

The chain uses TRBV25-1 and TRBJ1-1; possible D gene TRBD1, 5 bases. V was trimmed by 6 bases and J by 1 base, leaving 12 bases between them. Germline V gene sequence: CDR1 MGHDK, CDR2 SYGVNS. The CDR3 runs 14 residues. In DNA form, the CDR3 reads TGTGCCAGCAGGGAGGCGGGGACGAACACTGAAGCTTTCTTT. This encodes CASREAGTNTEAFF.

This clone was found once. The genes are TRBV7-9 and TRBJ2-3; D is unresolved. This CDR3 has 13 amino acids. Germline CDR1 SEHNR, CDR2 FQNEAQ (reference sequence). V gave up 6 bases and J gave up 4 bases, with 11 bases separating them. The CDR3 bases are TGTGCCAGCAGAACCACACCAGCAGATACGCAGTATTTT. Translating it yields CASRTTPADTQYF.

This chain links TRBV7-9 with TRBJ2-1; 10 bases match TRBD2. Germline lookup yields CDR1 SEHNR and CDR2 FQNEAQ (reference sequence). The CDR3 contains 16 residues. V shed 3 bases, J shed 3 bases, and the junction held 5 bases outside the gene matches. The CDR3 region is CASSFSGGINYNEQFF. In DNA, the CDR3 is TGTGCCAGCAGCTTTAGCGGGGGGATTAACTACAATGAGCAGTTCTTC.

CDR3 in DNA: TGTGCCAGCAGCCAAGGACTTCCGGGACAGGGCAATCAGCCCCAGCATTTT. Protein sequence: CASSQGLPGQGNQPQHF. The chain recombines TRBV3-1 (or the pseudogene TRBV3-2) with TRBJ1-5; 8 bases map to TRBD1. The CDR3 is 17 residues long. Germline CDR1 and CDR2: LGHDT and YNNKEL (reference sequence). J was trimmed by 2 bases and V by 1 base; bases with no gene match: 7.

The chain links TRBV4-3 to TRBJ2-5, with D perhaps TRBD1 (5 bases). The V end was cut by 1 base, the J end by 1 base, with 10 bases between. In germline, CDR1 is LGHNA, CDR2 YSLEER. CDR3 size: 15 residues. The CDR3 DNA follows: TGCGCCAGCAGCCAAGGAGCAGGGTTCCAAGAGACCCAGTACTTC. Translated: CASSQGAGFQETQYF.

The chain carries TRBV18 and TRBJ2-2; the D call may be TRBD1 or TRBD2 (5 bases each). Germline CDR1 is KGHSH and CDR2 is LQKENI. V lost 3 bases, J lost 2 bases, and 10 bases lay in between. The CDR3 sequence is 15 residues long. The CDR3 DNA reads as TGTGCCAGCTCACCGAGGGACGGAAACACCGGGGAGCTGTTTTTT. Encoded protein: CASSPRDGNTGELFF.

This clone has more than one count but fewer than ten. J is TRBJ2-2 and V is TRBV15, with D hard to call. Germline CDR1 reads LNHNV; CDR2 reads YYDKDF (reference sequence). The germline V and J ends were trimmed by 0 bases and 6 bases, with 8 bases remaining between them. This CDR3 comprises 14 residues. CDR3 amino acids: CATSRESLSGELFF. CDR3 DNA sequence: TGTGCCACCAGCAGAGAAAGCCTCTCCGGGGAGCTGTTTTTT.

This rearrangement joins TRBV18 to TRBJ2-5, with 8 bases matching TRBD1. CDR1 is KGHSH and CDR2 is LQKENI in the germline V gene. The CDR3 has 19 amino acids. V was clipped by 0 bases and J by 1 base; unmatched bases: 13. Here the CDR3 reads CASSPPSGQGASAQETQYF. The CDR3, as DNA: TGTGCCAGCTCACCACCGAGCGGACAGGGTGCTTCTGCCCAAGAGACCCAGTACTTC.

The gene calls are TRBV4-3 and TRBJ2-2; D possibly matches TRBD1 or TRBD2 (6 bases each). V was clipped by 5 bases and J by 8 bases, with 12 bases between them. Germline V gives CDR1 LGHNA, CDR2 YSLEER. CDR3 length equals 13 residues. CDR3 coding DNA: TGCGCCAGCAGCGACCCGGGGGCAGGGGAGCTGTTTTTT. This sequence encodes CASSDPGAGELFF.

This sequence joins TRBV6-6 and TRBJ1-2, with 8 bases aligning to TRBD1. The CDR3 sequence is 14 residues long. The J segment lost 6 bases and the V segment lost 2 bases, leaving 5 bases of the junction unmatched. The germline V gene encodes CDR1 MNHNY and CDR2 SVGAGI (reference sequence). The CDR3 here is CASSYGRTGNGYTF. CDR3 sequence (DNA): TGTGCCAGCAGTTACGGTAGGACAGGGAATGGCTACACCTTC.

The chain couples TRBV18 to TRBJ2-1; D not certain. The ends were cut back, 3 bases at V and 12 bases at J, with 15 bases in the middle. The CDR3 loop spans 13 amino acids. Germline V CDR1 and CDR2: KGHSH, LQKENI. Here the CDR3 reads CASSPDDQGGQFF. CDR3 DNA sequence: TGTGCCAGCTCACCGGACGACCAAGGTGGGCAGTTCTTC.

V and J are TRBV7-9 and TRBJ1-4; 9 positions agree with TRBD1. The germline gives CDR1 SEHNR, CDR2 FQNEAQ (reference sequence). The junction had 9 bases not matched to a gene; V was cut back by 1 base and J by 6 bases. CDR3 length: 17 residues. The CDR3 sequence: CASSLGTGTGKYEKLFF. The CDR3 DNA is TGTGCCAGCAGCTTAGGCACCGGGACAGGGAAATATGAAAAACTGTTTTTT.

The chain uses TRBV5-5 and TRBJ1-1; no definite D call. The CDR3 totals 14 residues. Germline values: CDR1 SGHKS, CDR2 YYEKEE (reference sequence). The V gene lost 0 bases and the J gene lost 2 bases, with 8 bases spanning the gap. The CDR3 protein is CASSLVSTNTEAFF. The CDR3 DNA is TGTGCCAGCAGCTTGGTCTCCACCAACACTGAAGCTTTCTTT.